This T cell receptor beta chain was obtained from a study of Siglec-9 on CD8 T cells in melanoma (dated by TCRdb to the late 2010s). In terms of the full investigation: The study investigated Siglec-9 expression on CD8+ T cells and the role of Siglec-9 in regulating T cells in the melanoma tumor microenvironment. General findings and caveats noted by the study authors: An effector memory CD8+ T-cell subset that appeared to accumulate within melanoma tumors was reported to be marked and regulated by Siglec-9.

Looking up the germline V gene yields CDR1 MNHEY and CDR2 SVGAGI. V and J lose 2 bases and 0 bases, and a span of 13 bases separates them. The CDR3 has 16 amino acids, counting the end cysteine and phenylalanine. The CDR3 DNA has 48 bases and is translated from base 1. With respect to this clone: What this receptor recognizes is not known. No base quality values were provided; no much bigger clone lies one nucleotide off.

Library preparation employed the immunoSEQ multiplex PCR assay. TCRdb limited this immuneACCESS table to in-frame rearrangements with V and J called. A share of clones is missing; checked studies link under half to unresolved V genes, and the rest is unexplained. A total of about 33,000 clones appear in this sample, 84% of them only once. Around 1.7% of the sample is taken by the ten largest. Input material: Siglec-9- CD8+ T cells sorted from blood. What this sample's cell subset or site label stands for: CD8 T cells lacking Siglec-9. The chain uses TRBV6-5 and TRBJ1-2, with no confidently assigned D gene. The clonotype originates from a human donor in good health. The CDR3 in this case is CASSYSPGDANYGYTF. The nucleotide sequence reads TGTGCCAGCAGTTACAGTCCAGGCGATGCTAACTATGGCTACACCTTC.